The rows below give T cell receptor beta chains drawn from one sample of a study of blood T cell repertoires in COVID-19. Some clones are missing from TCRdb's copy, which holds only in-frame ones; the method was immunoSEQ multiplex PCR. The top ten hold 1.5% to 2% of the sample, which has more than 50,000 clones, roughly 90% seen once. Sample: peripheral blood. Source of these receptors: a human donor in a cohort sampled during active COVID-19. The CDR3 runs from the conserved cysteine through the conserved F or W. Each record gives: V gene, clone size, J gene, D gene, CDR3 protein, CDR3 DNA. A D gene is named only where the DNA matches it firmly. Some rows mark clone size as missing; the rest say once, few, many or name a class of expanded clone.

>TRBV6-1|-|TRBJ2-7|-
CASSEAGQLSSYEQYF
TGTGCCAGCAGTGAAGCCGGACAGCTTAGCTCCTACGAGCAGTACTTC
>TRBV9|-|TRBJ1-2|-
CASSVDGGSGGYTF
TGTGCCAGCAGCGTAGATGGGGGGAGTGGTGGCTACACCTTC
>TRBV9|-|TRBJ2-1|TRBD2
CASSKQRGRLAGVDEQFF
TGTGCCAGCAGCAAACAGAGAGGGAGACTAGCGGGAGTTGATGAGCAGTTCTTC
>TRBV6-2/TRBV6-3|-|TRBJ2-4|-
CASSLTARAPKNIQYF
TGTGCCAGCAGTCTCACAGCGCGGGCCCCCAAAAACATTCAGTACTTC
>TRBV5-1|-|TRBJ2-3|-
CASSLGAGFADTQYF
TGCGCCAGCAGCTTGGGGGCAGGGTTCGCAGATACGCAGTATTTT
>TRBV10-1|-|TRBJ1-6|-
CASSGGVGLPLHF
TGCGCCAGCAGTGGTGGAGTTGGTTTACCCCTCCACTTT
>TRBV9|-|TRBJ2-7|TRBD2
CASSRGLAESSYEQYF
TGTGCCAGCAGCCGGGGACTAGCGGAAAGCTCCTACGAGCAGTACTTC
>TRBV2|-|TRBJ1-6|-
CASGTGFHSPLHF
TGTGCCAGCGGTACAGGGTTCCATTCACCCCTCCACTTT
>TRBV7-8|few|TRBJ2-6|TRBD2
CASSVRLAGNNVLTF
TGTGCCAGCAGCGTGAGACTAGCGGGGAATAACGTCCTGACTTTC
>TRBV27|once|TRBJ2-1|TRBD2
CASSDIGLAGGPSNEQFF
TGTGCCAGCAGTGATATTGGACTAGCGGGAGGCCCTAGTAATGAGCAGTTCTTC
>TRBV18|-|TRBJ1-5|TRBD1
CASSPGTADNQPQHF
TGTGCCAGCTCACCAGGGACAGCTGACAATCAGCCCCAGCATTTT
>TRBV9|-|TRBJ2-7|TRBD2
CASSVGQREAPDYEQYF
TGTGCCAGCAGCGTAGGCCAGCGGGAGGCCCCCGACTACGAGCAGTACTTC
>TRBV2|-|TRBJ2-7|TRBD1
CASSKKRTGGGYEQYF
TGTGCCAGCAGTAAAAAAAGGACAGGGGGGGGCTACGAGCAGTACTTC
>TRBV19|-|TRBJ1-5|-
CASSTGPGRDGNQPQHF
TGTGCCAGTAGTACCGGTCCAGGGCGAGATGGGAATCAGCCCCAGCATTTT
>TRBV18|-|TRBJ2-5|-
CASSPTGQGGETQYF
TGTGCCAGCTCACCTACGGGCCAGGGGGGAGAGACCCAGTACTTC
>TRBV3-1/TRBV3-2|-|TRBJ2-7|-
CASSLRLREQYF
TGTGCCAGCAGCCTGAGGCTTCGCGAGCAGTACTTC